The T cell receptor (beta chain) under discussion was sequenced for a study of blood T cell repertoires in COVID-19. Study summary: COVID-19 samples, acute and convalescent, were from the United States, Italy and Spain.

Some clones are missing from TCRdb's copy, which holds only in-frame ones; the method was immunoSEQ multiplex PCR. The sample holds under 300,000 clones, 89% seen once. Germline V gives CDR1 GTSNPN, CDR2 SVGIG (reference sequence). The V and J ends lost 3 bases and 0 bases respectively, with 15 bases between them. This CDR3 has 16 amino acids. The chain carries TRBV30 and TRBJ1-3, with D uncertain. The clonotype comes from a woman in her thirties or forties who had recovered from COVID-19. Source material: peripheral blood. CDR3 loop: CAWRRTGGLSGNTIYF. CDR3 in DNA: TGTGCCTGGAGGCGGACGGGAGGCCTCTCTGGAAACACCATATATTTT.